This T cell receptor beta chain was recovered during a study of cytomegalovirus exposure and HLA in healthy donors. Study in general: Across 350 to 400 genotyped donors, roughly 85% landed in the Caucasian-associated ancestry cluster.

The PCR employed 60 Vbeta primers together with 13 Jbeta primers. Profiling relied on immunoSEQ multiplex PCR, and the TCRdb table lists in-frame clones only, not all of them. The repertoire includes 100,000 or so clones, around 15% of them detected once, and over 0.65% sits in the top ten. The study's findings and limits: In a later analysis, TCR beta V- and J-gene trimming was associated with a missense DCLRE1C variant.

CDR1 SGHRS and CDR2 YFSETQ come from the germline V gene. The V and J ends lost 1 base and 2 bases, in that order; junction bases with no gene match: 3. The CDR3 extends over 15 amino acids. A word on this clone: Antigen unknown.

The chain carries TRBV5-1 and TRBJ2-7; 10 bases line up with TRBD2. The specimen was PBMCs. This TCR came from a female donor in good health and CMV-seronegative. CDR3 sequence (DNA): TGCGCCAGCAGCTTGCGGCTAGCGGGGGCCTACGAGCAGTACTTC. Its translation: CASSLRLAGAYEQYF.